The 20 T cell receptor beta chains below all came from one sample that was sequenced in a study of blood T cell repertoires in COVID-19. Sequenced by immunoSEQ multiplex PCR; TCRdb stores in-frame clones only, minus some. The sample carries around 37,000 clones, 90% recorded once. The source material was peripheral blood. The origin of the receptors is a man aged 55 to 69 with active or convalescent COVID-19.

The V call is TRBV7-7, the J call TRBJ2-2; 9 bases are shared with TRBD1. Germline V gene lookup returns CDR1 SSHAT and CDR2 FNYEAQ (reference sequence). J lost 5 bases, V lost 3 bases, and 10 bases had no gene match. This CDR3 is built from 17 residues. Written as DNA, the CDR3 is TGTGCCAGCAGCTTTGGTGGAGGGACAGGGAGTACCGGGGAGCTGTTTTTT. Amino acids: CASSFGGGTGSTGELFF.

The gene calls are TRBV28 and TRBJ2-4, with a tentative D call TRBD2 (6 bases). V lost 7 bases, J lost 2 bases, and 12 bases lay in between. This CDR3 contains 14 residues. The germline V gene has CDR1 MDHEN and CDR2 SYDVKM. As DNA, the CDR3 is TGTGCCAGCACGGAGGGTACGACCAAAAACATTCAGTACTTC. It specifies CASTEGTTKNIQYF.

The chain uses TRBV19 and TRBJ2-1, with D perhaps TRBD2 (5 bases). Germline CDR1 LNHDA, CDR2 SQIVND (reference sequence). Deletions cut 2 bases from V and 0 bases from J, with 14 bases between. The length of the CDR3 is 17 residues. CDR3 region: CASSILPGKSSYNEQFF. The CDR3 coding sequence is TGTGCCAGTAGTATACTTCCCGGGAAGAGCTCCTACAATGAGCAGTTCTTC. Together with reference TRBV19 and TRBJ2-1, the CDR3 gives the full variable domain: DGGITQSPKYLFRKEGQNVTLSCEQNLNHDAMYWYRQDPGQGLRLIYYSQIVNDFQKGDIAEGYSVSREKKESFPLTVTSAQKNPTAFYLCASSILPGKSSYNEQFFGPGTRLTVL.

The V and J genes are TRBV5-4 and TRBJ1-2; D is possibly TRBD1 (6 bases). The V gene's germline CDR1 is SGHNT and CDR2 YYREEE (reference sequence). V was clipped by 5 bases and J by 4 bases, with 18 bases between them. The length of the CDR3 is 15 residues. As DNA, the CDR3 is TGTGCCAGCAGACCTGGCGGGGGGCGCGGCTATGGCTACACCTTC. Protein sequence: CASRPGGGRGYGYTF.

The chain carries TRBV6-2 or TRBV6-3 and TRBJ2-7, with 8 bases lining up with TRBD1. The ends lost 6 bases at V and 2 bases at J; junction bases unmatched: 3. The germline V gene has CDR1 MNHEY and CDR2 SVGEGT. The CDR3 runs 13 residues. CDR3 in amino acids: CASSRGPPYEQYF. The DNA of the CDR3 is TGTGCCAGCAGCAGGGGGCCGCCCTACGAGCAGTACTTC.

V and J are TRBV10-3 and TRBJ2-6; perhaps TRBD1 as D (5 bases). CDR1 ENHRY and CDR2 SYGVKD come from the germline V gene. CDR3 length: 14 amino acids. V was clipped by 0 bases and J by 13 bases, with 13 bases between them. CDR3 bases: TGTGCCATCAGTGAGTCGCGGCCGGACAATGTCCTGACTTTC. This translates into CAISESRPDNVLTF.

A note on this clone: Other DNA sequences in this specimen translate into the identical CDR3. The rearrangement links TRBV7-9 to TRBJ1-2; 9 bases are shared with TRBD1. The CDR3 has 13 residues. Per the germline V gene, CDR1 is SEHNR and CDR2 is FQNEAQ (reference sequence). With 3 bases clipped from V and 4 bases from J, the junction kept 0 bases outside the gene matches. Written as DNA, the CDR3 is TGTGCCAGCAGCTTGGGACAGGGCTATGGCTACACCTTC. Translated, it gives CASSLGQGYGYTF.

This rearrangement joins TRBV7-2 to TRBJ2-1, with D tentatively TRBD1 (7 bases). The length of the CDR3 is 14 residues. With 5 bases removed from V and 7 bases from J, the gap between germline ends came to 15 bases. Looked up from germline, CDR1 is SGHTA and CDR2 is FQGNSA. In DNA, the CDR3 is TGTGCCAGCAGCGAACAATCAGGGGGGAATGAGCAGTTCTTC. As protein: CASSEQSGGNEQFF.

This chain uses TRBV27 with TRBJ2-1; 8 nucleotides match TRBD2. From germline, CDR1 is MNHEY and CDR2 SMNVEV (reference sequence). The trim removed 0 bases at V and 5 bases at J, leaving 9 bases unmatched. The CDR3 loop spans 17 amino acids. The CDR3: CASSLSRTSLGHNEQFF. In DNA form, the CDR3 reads TGTGCCAGCAGTTTATCGAGGACTAGCCTAGGACACAATGAGCAGTTCTTC.

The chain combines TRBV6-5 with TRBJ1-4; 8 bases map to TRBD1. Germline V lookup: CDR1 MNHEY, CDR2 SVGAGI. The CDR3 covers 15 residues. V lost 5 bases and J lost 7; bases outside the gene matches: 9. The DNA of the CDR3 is TGTGCCAGCAGTAGCTCGACAGGGGCGAGTGAAAAACTGTTTTTT. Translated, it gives CASSSSTGASEKLFF.

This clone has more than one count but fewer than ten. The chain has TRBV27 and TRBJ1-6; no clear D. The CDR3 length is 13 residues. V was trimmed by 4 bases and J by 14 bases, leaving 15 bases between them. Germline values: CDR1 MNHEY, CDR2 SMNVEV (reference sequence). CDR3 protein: CASSSSLDGALHF. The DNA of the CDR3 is TGTGCCAGCAGTTCAAGCCTTGACGGGGCCCTCCACTTT.

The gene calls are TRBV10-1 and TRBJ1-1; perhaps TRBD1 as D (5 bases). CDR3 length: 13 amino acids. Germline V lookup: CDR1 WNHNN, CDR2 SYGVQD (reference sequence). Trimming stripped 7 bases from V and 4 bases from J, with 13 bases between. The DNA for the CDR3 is TGCGCCAGCACTAACGGGGGGATCACTGAAGCTTTCTTT. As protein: CASTNGGITEAFF.

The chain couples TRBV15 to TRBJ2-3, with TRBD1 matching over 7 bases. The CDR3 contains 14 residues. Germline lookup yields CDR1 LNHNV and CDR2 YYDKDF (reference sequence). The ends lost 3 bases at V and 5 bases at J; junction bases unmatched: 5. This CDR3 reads CATSRKRQGDTQYF. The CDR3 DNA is TGTGCCACCAGCAGGAAGAGACAGGGAGATACGCAGTATTTT.

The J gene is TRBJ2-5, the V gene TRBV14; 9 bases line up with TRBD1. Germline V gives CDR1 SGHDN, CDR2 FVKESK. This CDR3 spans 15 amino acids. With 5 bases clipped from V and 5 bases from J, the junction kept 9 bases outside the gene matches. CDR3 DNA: TGTGCCAGCAGCAAGCGGACAGGGGCCTGGGAGACCCAGTACTTC. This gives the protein CASSKRTGAWETQYF.

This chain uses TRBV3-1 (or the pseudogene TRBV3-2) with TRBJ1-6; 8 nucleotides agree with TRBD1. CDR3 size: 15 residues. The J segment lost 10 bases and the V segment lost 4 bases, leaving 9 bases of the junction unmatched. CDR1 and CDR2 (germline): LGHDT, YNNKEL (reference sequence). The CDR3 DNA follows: TGTGCCAGCAGCCCGACAGGGGCTGGGGACTCACCCCTCCACTTT. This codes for CASSPTGAGDSPLHF.

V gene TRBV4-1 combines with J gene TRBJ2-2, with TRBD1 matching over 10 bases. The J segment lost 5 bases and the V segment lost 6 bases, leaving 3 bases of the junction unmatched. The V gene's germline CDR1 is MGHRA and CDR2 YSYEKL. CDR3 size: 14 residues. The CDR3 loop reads CASSGTGVTGELFF. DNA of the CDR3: TGCGCCAGCAGTGGGACAGGGGTGACCGGGGAGCTGTTTTTT.

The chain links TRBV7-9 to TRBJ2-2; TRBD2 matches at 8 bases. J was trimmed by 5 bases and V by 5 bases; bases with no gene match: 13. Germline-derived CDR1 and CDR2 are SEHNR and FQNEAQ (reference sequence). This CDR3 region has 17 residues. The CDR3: CASSRASGTSGTGELFF. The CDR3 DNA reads TGTGCCAGCAGCCGCGCTTCCGGGACTAGTGGTACCGGGGAGCTGTTTTTT. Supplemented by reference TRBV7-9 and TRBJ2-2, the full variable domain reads DTGVSQNPRHKITKRGQNVTFRCDPISEHNRLYWYRQTLGQGPEFLTYFQNEAQLEKSRLLSDRFSAERPKGSFSTLEIQRTEQGDSAMYLCASSRASGTSGTGELFFGEGSRLTVL.

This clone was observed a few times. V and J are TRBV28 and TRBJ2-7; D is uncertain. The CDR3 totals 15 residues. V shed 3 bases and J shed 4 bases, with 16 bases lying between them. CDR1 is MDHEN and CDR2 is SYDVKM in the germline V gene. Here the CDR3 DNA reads TGTGCCAGCAGTTTGCCGCGAAGAGGAGTTTACGAGCAGTACTTC. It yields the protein CASSLPRRGVYEQYF.

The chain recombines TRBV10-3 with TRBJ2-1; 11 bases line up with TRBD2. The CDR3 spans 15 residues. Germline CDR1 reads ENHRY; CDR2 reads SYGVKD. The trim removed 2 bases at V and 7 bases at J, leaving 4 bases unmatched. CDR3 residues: CAISEPRTSGNEQFF. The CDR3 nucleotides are TGTGCCATCAGTGAGCCTCGGACTAGCGGGAATGAGCAGTTCTTC.

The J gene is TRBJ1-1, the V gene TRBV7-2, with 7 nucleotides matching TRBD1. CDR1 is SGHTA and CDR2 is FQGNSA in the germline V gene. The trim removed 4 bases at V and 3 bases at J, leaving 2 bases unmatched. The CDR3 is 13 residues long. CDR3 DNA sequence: TGTGCCAGCAGCTCACAGGGGTACACTGAAGCTTTCTTT. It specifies CASSSQGYTEAFF. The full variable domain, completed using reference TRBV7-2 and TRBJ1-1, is GAGVSQSPSNKVTEKGKDVELRCDPISGHTALYWYRQSLGQGLEFLIYFQGNSAPDKSGLPSDRFSAERTGGSVSTLTIQRTQQEDSAVYLCASSSQGYTEAFFGQGTRLTVV.